This entry lists 3 T cell receptor beta chains sequenced from one sample in a study of cytomegalovirus exposure and HLA in healthy donors. The PCR ran on 60 Vbeta and 13 Jbeta primers. Generated by immunoSEQ multiplex PCR, the TCRdb table keeps only in-frame clones and is missing some. Altogether some 90,000 clones are present, around 80% being singletons, with the ten largest covering approximately 4.7%. The sequenced material came from PBMCs. The origin of the receptors is a male donor in good health and CMV-seropositive.

The rearrangement links TRBV7-9 to TRBJ1-1, with 7 bases that match TRBD1. Trimming at V came to 6 bases and at J to 3 bases, leaving 7 bases not matched to a gene. The CDR3 totals 14 residues. Germline V gene data show CDR1 as SEHNR and CDR2 as FQNEAQ (reference sequence). The chain's CDR3 is CASSKTGVDTEAFF. Here the CDR3 DNA reads TGTGCCAGCAGTAAAACAGGGGTGGACACTGAAGCTTTCTTT.

This sequence joins TRBV7-9 and TRBJ1-1, with unresolved D. CDR1 and CDR2 from the germline V gene are SEHNR and FQNEAQ (reference sequence). The CDR3 spans 13 residues. V was trimmed by 7 bases and J by 7 bases, leaving 16 bases between them. This CDR3 reads CASIPPGSSEAFF. The CDR3 coding sequence is TGTGCCAGCATCCCCCCCGGGTCCAGTGAAGCTTTCTTT.

V is TRBV5-4 and J is TRBJ1-1; D is possibly TRBD1 (5 bases). Trimming shortened V by 5 bases and J by 1 base, and 15 bases separated the two germline ends. The CDR3 totals 15 residues. Germline V gene data show CDR1 as SGHNT and CDR2 as YYREEE (reference sequence). Written as DNA, the CDR3 is TGTGCCAGCAGGCTGGATTTTGGGGCGAACACTGAAGCTTTCTTT. The encoded protein is CASRLDFGANTEAFF.